The rows below give T cell receptor beta chains drawn from one sample of a study of blood T cell repertoires in COVID-19. The method was immunoSEQ multiplex PCR; TCRdb's version includes in-frame clones alone and lacks a portion of them. The top ten hold around 13% of the sample, which has over 110,000 clones, more than 60% seen once. Sequenced material: peripheral blood. These receptors all stem from a man of 80 years or more with acute or convalescent COVID-19. The CDR3 runs from the conserved cysteine through the conserved F or W. The D gene is left open where the match is weak. The size field is filled for only some rows; it gives once, few, many or a size class.

>TRBD1|-|TRBJ2-5|TRBV28
CASSQTGYETQYF
TGTGCCAGCAGCCAGACAGGGTACGAGACCCAGTACTTC
>TRBD2|-|TRBJ2-2|TRBV19
CASRPRGVLSGELFF
TGTGCCAGTAGACCTCGGGGGGTACTTTCCGGGGAGCTGTTTTTT
>-|-|TRBJ1-2|TRBV5-4
CASSLEGRGYGYTF
TGTGCCAGCAGCTTGGAAGGGAGGGGGTATGGCTACACCTTC
>-|-|TRBJ1-5|TRBV6-5
CASLVREPQRPQHF
TGTGCCAGCCTGGTCAGGGAACCACAGCGGCCCCAGCATTTT
>-|-|TRBJ2-5|TRBV3-1/TRBV3-2
CASSPSQPKTTQYF
TGTGCCAGCAGCCCTAGCCAGCCCAAGACGACCCAGTACTTC
>-|-|TRBJ2-3|TRBV7-2
CASSLGGAGGDTQYF
TGTGCCAGCAGCTTAGGCGGGGCCGGGGGAGATACGCAGTATTTT
>-|-|TRBJ2-5|TRBV7-9
CASSLPGQETQYF
TGTGCCAGCAGCTTACCCGGCCAAGAGACCCAGTACTTC
>-|-|TRBJ2-5|TRBV5-4
CASSLSIDNQETQYF
TGTGCCAGCAGCCTATCCATAGACAACCAAGAGACCCAGTACTTC
>TRBD1|once|TRBJ1-1|TRBV7-6
CASSPGQGLPEAFF
TGTGCCAGCAGCCCCGGACAGGGGCTCCCTGAAGCTTTCTTT
>-|-|TRBJ1-1|TRBV28
CASSLGGNWGTEAFF
TGTGCCAGCAGTTTAGGAGGGAACTGGGGCACTGAAGCTTTCTTT
>TRBD2|-|TRBJ2-3|TRBV5-4
CASSPGLAGGSTDTQYF
TGTGCCAGCAGCCCGGGACTAGCGGGGGGTAGCACAGATACGCAGTATTTT
>-|-|TRBJ2-3|TRBV7-2
CASSLGQGITDTQYF
TGTGCCAGCAGCTTAGGTCAGGGGATCACAGATACGCAGTATTTT
>TRBD2|few|TRBJ2-7|TRBV7-9
CASSLGTTYEQYF
TGTGCCAGCAGCTTGGGGACTACCTACGAGCAGTACTTC
>-|-|TRBJ1-5|TRBV6-5
CASRGADQPQHF
TGTGCCAGCAGAGGGGCGGATCAGCCCCAGCATTTT
>TRBD2|-|TRBJ2-3|TRBV29-1
CSVGSGDSTDTQYF
TGCAGCGTTGGTAGCGGGGATAGCACAGATACGCAGTATTTT
>TRBD1|-|TRBJ1-1|TRBV6-6
CASRPPGQGNTEAFF
TGTGCCAGCAGGCCACCGGGACAGGGGAACACTGAAGCTTTCTTT
>TRBD1|-|TRBJ1-5|TRBV6-8
CATWVTGDLRTGARNQPQHF
TGTGCCACCTGGGTTACCGGAGATTTAAGGACAGGGGCCAGGAATCAGCCCCAGCATTTT
>-|-|TRBJ2-7|TRBV19
CASSPDRSLWYF
TGTGCCAGTAGTCCAGACAGGAGTTTATGGTACTTC
>TRBD2|few|TRBJ2-3|TRBV7-3
CASSPRGVAGGSTDTQYF
TGTGCCAGCAGCCCCCGGGGGGTAGCGGGGGGAAGCACAGATACGCAGTATTTT
>TRBD2|-|TRBJ2-5|TRBV28
CASSLGGQETQYF
TGTGCCAGCAGTTTGGGGGGGCAAGAGACCCAGTACTTC
>TRBD2|-|TRBJ2-5|TRBV5-4
CASSAGTSGGRETQYF
TGTGCCAGCAGCGCCGGGACTAGCGGGGGTAGGGAGACCCAGTACTTC
>TRBD1|-|TRBJ2-1|TRBV28
CASLPGQGISYNEQFF
TGTGCCAGCCTACCGGGACAGGGGATCTCCTACAATGAGCAGTTCTTC
>TRBD1|-|TRBJ1-1|TRBV5-1
CASSLGQGSEAFF
TGCGCCAGCAGCTTGGGACAGGGCTCTGAAGCTTTCTTT
>-|-|TRBJ1-2|TRBV5-1
CASSEGTYQGYTF
TGCGCCAGCAGCGAGGGGACATATCAAGGCTACACCTTC
>-|-|TRBJ1-3|TRBV9
CASSAIGVPGNTIYF
TGTGCCAGCAGCGCCATAGGGGTCCCTGGAAACACCATATATTTT
>-|-|TRBJ1-5|TRBV28
CASSSVVGRGNQPQHF
TGTGCCAGCAGTTCCGTTGTAGGTCGGGGGAATCAGCCCCAGCATTTT
>TRBD2|-|TRBJ2-5|TRBV30
CAWKPLSGGSFKTQYF
TGTGCCTGGAAGCCACTAAGCGGGGGGTCCTTCAAGACCCAGTACTTC
>TRBD1|few|TRBJ2-2|TRBV10-3
CAIGAGGSLGTGELFF
TGTGCCATCGGGGCAGGGGGCTCGTTGGGCACCGGGGAGCTGTTTTTT
>-|-|TRBJ2-1|TRBV18
CASSPPRALLAEQFF
TGTGCCAGCTCACCACCGAGGGCCCTCCTTGCCGAGCAGTTCTTC
>-|-|TRBJ1-1|TRBV12-5
CASSRGRQSEAFF
TGTGCTAGTAGCAGGGGCCGCCAATCTGAAGCTTTCTTT
>-|-|TRBJ1-6|TRBV10-3
CAISEPGVNSPLHF
TGTGCCATCAGTGAGCCGGGGGTAAATTCACCCCTCCACTTT
>-|-|TRBJ2-2|TRBV28
CASSLVARTNTGELFF
TGTGCCAGCAGTTTAGTCGCCAGGACAAACACCGGGGAGCTGTTTTTT
>-|once|TRBJ2-7|TRBV3-1/TRBV3-2
CASSHGGAPRYEQYF
TGTGCCAGCAGCCATGGCGGGGCACCTCGTTACGAGCAGTACTTC
>-|-|TRBJ1-1|TRBV2
CASSTGNMGNTEAFF
TGTGCCAGCAGCACCGGGAACATGGGGAACACTGAAGCTTTCTTT
>-|once|TRBJ1-1|TRBV4-1
CASSQEEGTEAFF
TGCGCCAGCAGCCAAGAGGAGGGCACTGAAGCTTTCTTT
>-|-|TRBJ2-7|TRBV5-1
CASSLARGDSYEQYF
TGCGCCAGCAGCTTGGCAAGGGGGGACAGCTACGAGCAGTACTTC
>-|-|TRBJ2-3|TRBV6-6
CASSPDGEGPKALTDTQYF
TGTGCCAGCAGTCCCGACGGGGAAGGCCCCAAAGCCCTCACAGATACGCAGTATTTT
>-|-|TRBJ1-5|TRBV29-1
CSVDLGSGQPQHF
TGCAGCGTTGATCTTGGATCGGGGCAGCCCCAGCATTTT
>-|-|TRBJ1-2|TRBV4-3
CASSQTGQRPNYGYTF
TGCGCCAGCAGCCAGACCGGACAGCGGCCTAACTATGGCTACACCTTC
>TRBD2|once|TRBJ2-3|TRBV7-9
CASSSLAGGPRDTQYF
TGTGCCAGCAGTTCACTAGCGGGGGGGCCGAGAGATACGCAGTATTTT
>TRBD1|few|TRBJ2-7|TRBV5-6
CASSYGDRGRLGQYF
TGTGCCAGCAGCTATGGGGACAGGGGGAGGTTAGGGCAGTACTTC
>TRBD1|-|TRBJ1-2|TRBV7-9
CASSHSGTVGVYGYTF
TGTGCCAGCAGCCATTCCGGGACAGTGGGGGTCTATGGCTACACCTTC
>TRBD1|-|TRBJ2-3|TRBV5-1
CASSYGQGADTQYF
TGCGCCAGCAGCTACGGACAGGGGGCAGATACGCAGTATTTT
>-|many|TRBJ2-1|TRBV12-5
CASGFMGSEQFF
TGTGCTAGTGGTTTTATGGGGAGTGAGCAGTTCTTC
>-|once|TRBJ1-1|TRBV7-2
CASSLGGGLTFF
TGTGCCAGCAGCTTAGGTGGAGGTTTAACTTTCTTT
>TRBD1|-|TRBJ2-2|TRBV5-3
CARSSKNGTGKPPNTGELFF
TGTGCCAGAAGCTCCAAAAACGGGACAGGTAAACCACCGAACACCGGGGAGCTGTTTTTT
>TRBD1|-|TRBJ1-2|TRBV2
CASGQVTNYGYTF
TGTGCCAGCGGACAGGTCACTAACTATGGCTACACCTTC
>TRBD1|-|TRBJ2-1|TRBV19
CASKRQGSSSYNEQFF
TGTGCCAGCAAACGACAGGGTTCATCGTCCTACAATGAGCAGTTCTTC
>-|-|TRBJ1-1|TRBV12-3/TRBV12-4
CASSLVEDTEAFF
TGTGCCAGCAGTTTGGTGGAGGACACTGAAGCTTTCTTT